The 23 T cell receptor beta chains listed next were all sequenced from one sample in a study of neurological immune-mediated disorders. In TCRdb, the 5' RACE reads were re-called with MiXCR into one record per CDR3 protein. This table has some 53,000 distinct CDR3 sequences, roughly 17% appearing once. Sequenced sample: PBMCs. These receptors were collected from a man between 60 and 75 years old in good health.

This sequence joins TRBV7-6 and TRBJ2-1; D perhaps matches TRBD2 (6 bases). Germline loops: CDR1 SGHVS, CDR2 FNYEAQ. The CDR3 is 15 residues long. V was trimmed by 1 base and J by 5 bases, leaving 12 bases between them. The CDR3, as DNA: TGTGCCAGCAGCTTAGTCGACCGGGGGAACAATGAGCAGTTCTTC. Protein sequence: CASSLVDRGNNEQFF.

This clonotype was counted at least ten times. V and J are TRBV7-8 and TRBJ2-1; 8 nucleotides align to TRBD2. The germline CDR1 and CDR2 sequences are SGHVS and FQNEAQ. J was trimmed by 9 bases and V by 5 bases; bases with no gene match: 12. The CDR3 extends over 15 amino acids. CDR3: CASSPGTSQFGEQFF. CDR3 nucleotides: TGTGCCAGCAGCCCCGGGACTAGTCAGTTCGGTGAGCAGTTCTTC.

In this sample, this clonotype turned up many times. This chain joins TRBV4-1 and TRBJ2-7; D is ambiguous. The CDR3 is 15 amino acids. Germline loops: CDR1 MGHRA, CDR2 YSYEKL. The V end lost 3 bases, the J end lost 3 bases, and 15 bases lay between the germline ends. The CDR3: CASSHKDTSLYEQYF. The CDR3 region has the DNA TGCGCCAGCAGCCATAAAGACACCAGCCTCTACGAGCAGTACTTC.

This clonotype was counted many times. V and J are TRBV5-1 and TRBJ2-3, with TRBD2 identical over 7 bases. V lost 3 bases to trimming and J lost 3 bases; unmatched junction nucleotides: 10. The germline V gene encodes CDR1 SGHRS and CDR2 YFSETQ. The CDR3 totals 16 residues. The CDR3 nucleotides read TGCGCCAGCAGCTCCGGCTCCAACGGGAGGACAGATACGCAGTATTTT. Its translation: CASSSGSNGRTDTQYF.

This clonotype was seen repeatedly, ten times or more. The junction departs from the called germline gene at one end, perhaps through a read error. The V gene is TRBV3-1, the J gene TRBJ2-5, with D unresolved. Germline CDR1 reads LGHDT; CDR2 reads YNNKEL (reference sequence). The CDR3 spans 11 residues. CDR3 in amino acids: CASSQDPTSRF. In DNA, the CDR3 is TGTGCCAGCAGCCAAGATCCGACCTCCAGGTTC.

A note on this clonotype: A much larger clonotype is one base distant, so this may be a read error. The V and J genes are TRBV29-1 and TRBJ2-5; D possibly corresponds to TRBD2 (5 bases). Germline values: CDR1 SQVTM, CDR2 ANQGSEA. V was clipped by 7 bases and J by 4 bases, with 10 bases between them. The CDR3 loop spans 11 amino acids. CDR3 residues: CSGAGVETQYF. CDR3 nucleotides: TGCAGCGGAGCCGGGGTAGAGACCCAGTACTTC. The full variable domain, completed using reference TRBV29-1 and TRBJ2-5, is SAVISQKPSRDICQRGTSLTIQCQVDSQVTMMFWYRQQPGQSLTLIATANQGSEATYESGFVIDKFPISRPNLTFSTLTVSNMSPEDSSIYLCSGAGVETQYFGPGTRLLVL.

This clonotype showed up many times. As DNA, the CDR3 is TGTGCCAGCAGTGGGGCGGGAGCGGCCTACAATGAGCAGTTCTTC. It codes for CASSGAGAAYNEQFF. The rearrangement uses TRBV25-1 and TRBJ2-1; 7 nucleotides agree with TRBD2. CDR1 is MGHDK and CDR2 is SYGVNS in the germline V gene. With 4 bases clipped from V and 2 bases from J, the junction kept 5 bases outside the gene matches. This CDR3 contains 15 residues.

At least ten counts were recorded for this clonotype. The chain uses TRBV5-1 and TRBJ2-7; D unresolved. V lost 2 bases and J lost 3, with 12 bases in between. Looked up from germline, CDR1 is SGHRS and CDR2 is YFSETQ. CDR3 length: 14 amino acids. The CDR3 is CASSLRGPRYEQYF. The CDR3 bases are TGCGCCAGCAGCTTACGCGGCCCGCGCTACGAGCAGTACTTC.

This clonotype was counted many times. This rearrangement joins TRBV27 to TRBJ2-1; 8 bases match TRBD2. Germline CDR1 reads MNHEY; CDR2 reads SMNVEV (reference sequence). There are 13 residues in the CDR3. With 5 bases clipped from V and 8 bases from J, the junction kept 5 bases outside the gene matches. For the CDR3, the DNA is TGTGCCAGCAGTCCCGGACTAGCCCATGAGCAGTTCTTC. Residues: CASSPGLAHEQFF.

This clonotype was picked up many times. The gene calls are TRBV5-6 and TRBJ1-4; the D is unclear. This CDR3 region has 19 residues. CDR1 and CDR2 (germline): SGHDT, YYEEEE. Deletions cut 0 bases from V and 6 bases from J, with 24 bases between. CDR3 residues: CASSLAGPGESEVDEKLFF. CDR3 DNA: TGTGCCAGCAGCTTGGCGGGCCCAGGAGAGAGTGAAGTTGATGAAAAACTGTTTTTT.

This clonotype has at least ten counts. The chain links TRBV29-1 to TRBJ2-1, with 7 bases identical to TRBD2. Germline CDR1 is SQVTM and CDR2 is ANQGSEA. The CDR3 is 17 residues long. The V segment lost 3 bases and the J segment 5 bases; nucleotides outside the gene matches: 16. DNA for the CDR3: TGCAGCGTTGACGGTTCCAGCACGCGGGAGTACCACAATGAGCAGTTCTTC. It specifies CSVDGSSTREYHNEQFF.

A word on this clonotype: This sequence may be a read error, since a much larger clone differs from it by one base. This chain joins TRBV7-2 and TRBJ2-3; D not certain. V lost 7 bases and J 2 bases, leaving 7 bases between the germline ends. This CDR3 is built from 12 residues. Germline V CDR1 and CDR2: SGHTA, FQGNSA. The CDR3 DNA follows: TGTGCCAGCATACCAAACACAGATACGCAGTATTTT. Protein: CASIPNTDTQYF.

About this clonotype: It may be a read error: a sequence one base away is much more abundant. The chain is built from TRBV5-1 and TRBJ2-1; D not resolved. Trimming pared 0 bases from V and 4 bases from J, leaving 8 bases between. CDR1 is SGHRS, CDR2 YFSETQ, per germline. CDR3 length: 14 amino acids. In nucleotides, the CDR3 is TGCGCCAGCAGCTTGGTAGTGGAGTACAATGAGCAGTTCTTC. Translation: CASSLVVEYNEQFF. The full variable domain, its missing parts supplied by reference TRBV5-1 and TRBJ2-1, is KAGVTQTPRYLIKTRGQQVTLSCSPISGHRSVSWYQQTPGQGLQFLFEYFSETQRNKGNFPGRFSGRQFSNSRSEMNVSTLELGDSALYLCASSLVVEYNEQFFGPGTRLTVL.

This clonotype has a handful of counts. The CDR3 loop is CASSLGAGSGNTIYF. The CDR3 bases are TGTGCCAGCAGCTTAGGAGCAGGCTCTGGAAACACCATATATTTT. V and J are TRBV7-9 and TRBJ1-3; unclear D gene. Germline V gives CDR1 SEHNR, CDR2 FQNEAQ (reference sequence). V was shortened by 1 base and J by 0 bases, with 7 bases between the two germline ends. The length of the CDR3 is 15 residues.

This clonotype was seen just once. The genes are TRBV28 and TRBJ2-7, with D maybe TRBD2 (6 bases). Trimming pared 3 bases from V and 0 bases from J, leaving 12 bases between. The CDR3 covers 15 residues. Germline CDR1 and CDR2: MDHEN and SYDVKM. As DNA, the CDR3 is TGTGCCAGCAGTTTCCCCGGGGGAATCTCCTACGAGCAGTACTTC. It encodes CASSFPGGISYEQYF.

The DNA of the CDR3 is TGTGCCAGCAGCTCGGGACAGGTATTGGCAGATACGCAGTATTTT. Its protein product is CASSSGQVLADTQYF. The J gene is TRBJ2-3, the V gene TRBV7-9; 8 positions agree with TRBD1. Germline loops: CDR1 SEHNR, CDR2 FQNEAQ (reference sequence). The CDR3 spans 15 residues. V lost 4 bases to trimming and J lost 4 bases; unmatched junction nucleotides: 7.

The gene calls are TRBV18 and TRBJ2-6; perhaps TRBD1 as D (5 bases). This CDR3 has 16 residues. Between the trimmed V and J ends, which lost 3 bases and 14 bases, there was a span of 23 bases. The germline CDR1 and CDR2 sequences are KGHSH and LQKENI. The CDR3 DNA follows: TGTGCCAGCTCACCCCACAGACCCTCTGGGGCTAACTTCCTGACTTTC. It yields the protein CASSPHRPSGANFLTF.

This clonotype has a handful of counts. The chain links TRBV7-6 to TRBJ2-1, with TRBD2 identical over 11 bases. V lost 5 bases, J lost 4 bases, and 4 bases stayed unmatched. The CDR3 runs 15 residues. Germline V lookup: CDR1 SGHVS, CDR2 FNYEAQ. The CDR3 DNA sequence: TGTGCCAGCAGCCCGCGGACTAGCGGGTACAATGAGCAGTTCTTC. This codes for CASSPRTSGYNEQFF.

This clonotype was recorded at least ten times. The chain's CDR3 is CASSIGPRTQFF. The CDR3 DNA is TGTGCCAGCAGTATCGGACCCCGAACGCAGTTCTTC. The genes are TRBV28 and TRBJ2-1; the D is unclear. The ends were cut back, 5 bases at V and 12 bases at J, with 14 bases in the middle. The CDR3 length is 12 residues. Germline assignment: CDR1 MDHEN and CDR2 SYDVKM.

This rearrangement joins TRBV29-1 to TRBJ2-3, with D perhaps assigned TRBD1 or TRBD2 (5 bases each). Germline CDR1 reads SQVTM; CDR2 reads ANQGSEA. The V gene lost 4 bases and the J gene lost 6 bases, with 11 bases spanning the gap. The CDR3 is 12 residues long. In DNA, the CDR3 is TGCAGCGTTGCCGGATGGGACGATACGCAGTATTTT. Amino acid sequence: CSVAGWDDTQYF.

This clonotype was observed a few times. The chain combines TRBV13 with TRBJ2-7; TRBD2 aligns across 10 bases. Germline CDR1 is PRHDT and CDR2 is FYEKMQ (reference sequence). This CDR3 is built from 15 residues. Germline trimming cut 5 bases from V and 3 bases from J; bases unmatched to any gene: 7. CDR3: CASSLAGERGYEQYF. The CDR3 DNA sequence: TGTGCCAGCAGCCTAGCGGGAGAAAGGGGCTACGAGCAGTACTTC.

At least ten counts were recorded for this clonotype. This chain links TRBV5-1 with TRBJ1-1; TRBD1 matches at 8 bases. The junction had 8 bases not matched to a gene; V was cut back by 3 bases and J by 4 bases. Germline V gene data show CDR1 as SGHRS and CDR2 as YFSETQ. CDR3 length equals 15 residues. CDR3: CASSSPKGQATEAFF. In nucleotides, the CDR3 is TGCGCCAGCAGCTCCCCGAAGGGACAGGCCACTGAAGCTTTCTTT.

The sample holds a few counts of this clonotype. V usage is TRBV30 and J usage is TRBJ2-2; perhaps TRBD2 as D (7 bases). V was cut by 3 bases and J by 7 bases, with 18 bases left in between. Germline lookup yields CDR1 GTSNPN and CDR2 SVGIG (reference sequence). There are 15 residues in the CDR3. The CDR3, as DNA: TGTGCCTGGAGAGAGGCGGGGGCTCGGGTCGGGGAGCTGTTTTTT. It is translated as CAWREAGARVGELFF.